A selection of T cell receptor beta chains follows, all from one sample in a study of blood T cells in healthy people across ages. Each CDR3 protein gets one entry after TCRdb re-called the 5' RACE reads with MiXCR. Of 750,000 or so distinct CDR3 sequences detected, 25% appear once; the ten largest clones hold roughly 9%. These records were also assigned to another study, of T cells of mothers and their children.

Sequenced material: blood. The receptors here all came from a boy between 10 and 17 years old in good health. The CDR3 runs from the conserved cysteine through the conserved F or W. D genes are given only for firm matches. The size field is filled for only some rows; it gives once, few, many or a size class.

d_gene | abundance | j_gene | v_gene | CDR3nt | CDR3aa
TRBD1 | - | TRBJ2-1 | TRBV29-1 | TGCAGCGTTTTACGACAGGGGGACAACAATGAGCAGTTCTTC | CSVLRQGDNNEQFF
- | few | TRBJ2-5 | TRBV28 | TGTGCCAGCAGTGGGGGTGGGTTTTCTCAAGAGACCCAGTACTTC | CASSGGGFSQETQYF
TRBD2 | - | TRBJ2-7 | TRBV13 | TGTGCCAGCAGCTTCCACTCTAGCGGGGGGTCCTACGAGCAGTACTTC | CASSFHSSGGSYEQYF
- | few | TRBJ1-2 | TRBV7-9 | TGTGCCAGCAGTTCTACTTCTGGCTACACCTTC | CASSSTSGYTF
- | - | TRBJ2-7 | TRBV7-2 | TGTGCCAGCAGCTTAAGGGGTAGCGCTTCCTACGAGCAGTACTTC | CASSLRGSASYEQYF
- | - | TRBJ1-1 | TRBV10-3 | TGTGCCATCAGTGAGGTGGCGTGGTGGGAAGTTGGAGCTTTCTTT | CAISEVAWWEVGAFF
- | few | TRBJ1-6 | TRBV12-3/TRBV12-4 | TGTGCCAGCAGTAGGGACGCCGGTGAACCCCTCCACTTT | CASSRDAGEPLHF
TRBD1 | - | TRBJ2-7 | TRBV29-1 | TGCAGCGTTGAAGATCCCGAGACAGGGGGGGACTACGAGCAGTACTTC | CSVEDPETGGDYEQYF
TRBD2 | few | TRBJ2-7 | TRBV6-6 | TGTGCCAGCAACCCGGGGGGGAGTACCCACGAGCAGTACTTC | CASNPGGSTHEQYF
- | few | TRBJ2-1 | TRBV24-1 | TGTGCCACCAGTGTGCGGGGGCCTAGGAATGAGCAGTTCTTC | CATSVRGPRNEQFF
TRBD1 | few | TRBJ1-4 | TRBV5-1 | TGCGCCAGCAGCACCTGGACAGGGACCAGTGCAACTAATGAAAAACTGTTTTTT | CASSTWTGTSATNEKLFF
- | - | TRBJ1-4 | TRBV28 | TGTGCCAGCAGTTTTGGACGGCTGGGTGAAAAACTGTTTTTT | CASSFGRLGEKLFF
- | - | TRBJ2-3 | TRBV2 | TGTGCCAGCAGTCCGACGGGACCGACGGCGACAGATACGCAGTATTTT | CASSPTGPTATDTQYF
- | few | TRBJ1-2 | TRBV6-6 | TGTGCCAGCAGTTATCGACAGCCGGATGGCTACACCTTC | CASSYRQPDGYTF
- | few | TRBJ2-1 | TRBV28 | TGTGCCAGCAGGGGGGTCCTAGCCAATGAGCAGTTCTTC | CASRGVLANEQFF
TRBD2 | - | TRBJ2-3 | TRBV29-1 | TGCAGCGTTGAAGGTCGGGTAGGGACTAGCGACTCACTCACAGATACGCAGTATTTT | CSVEGRVGTSDSLTDTQYF
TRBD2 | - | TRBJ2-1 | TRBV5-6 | TGTGCCAGCAGTTACGCCGGGACTAGCGGGGTTGAGCAGTTCTTC | CASSYAGTSGVEQFF
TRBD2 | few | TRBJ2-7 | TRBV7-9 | TGTGCCAGCAGCTTATCTGCGGGAGGGCCGGACGAGCAGTACTTC | CASSLSAGGPDEQYF
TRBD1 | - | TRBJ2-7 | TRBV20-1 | TGCAGTGCTAGTTCACGGGTTGACAGGGCCTACGAGCAGTACTTC | CSASSRVDRAYEQYF
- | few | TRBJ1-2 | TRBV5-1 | TGCGCCAGCAGCATATCCGTCGAGAGCTATGGCTACACCTTC | CASSISVESYGYTF
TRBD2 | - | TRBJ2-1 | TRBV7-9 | TGTGCCAGCAGCTTATCCGGGCGGGGGGGTGAGCAGTTCTTC | CASSLSGRGGEQFF
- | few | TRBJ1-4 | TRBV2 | TGTGCCAGCAGACAGGGCTTTAATGAAAAACTGTTTTTT | CASRQGFNEKLFF